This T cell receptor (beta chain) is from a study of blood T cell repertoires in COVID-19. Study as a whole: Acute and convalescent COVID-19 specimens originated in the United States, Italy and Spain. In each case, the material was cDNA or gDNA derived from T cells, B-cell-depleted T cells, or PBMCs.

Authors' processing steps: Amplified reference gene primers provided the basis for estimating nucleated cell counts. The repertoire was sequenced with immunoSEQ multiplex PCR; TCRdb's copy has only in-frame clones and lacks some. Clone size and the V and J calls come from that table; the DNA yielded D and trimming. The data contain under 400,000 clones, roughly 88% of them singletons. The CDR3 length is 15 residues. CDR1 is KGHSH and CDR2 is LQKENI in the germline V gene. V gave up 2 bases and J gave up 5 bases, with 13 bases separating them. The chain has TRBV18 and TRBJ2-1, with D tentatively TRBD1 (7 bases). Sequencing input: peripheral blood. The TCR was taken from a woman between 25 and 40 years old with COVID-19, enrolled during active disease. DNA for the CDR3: TGTGCCAGCTCACCAGGGAGGACAGGTAACAATGAGCAGTTCTTC. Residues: CASSPGRTGNNEQFF.